These 22 T cell receptor beta chains were all obtained from the same sample, sequenced in a study of T cell repertoires in cytomegalovirus infection. In TCRdb, the reads were re-called with MiXCR into one record per CDR3 protein. Counted here are 200,000 to 250,000 distinct CDR3 sequences, roughly 23% occurring once; the ten biggest clones make up 18%. Sequencing was done on a sample of CD8+ T cells from PBMCs. Receptors were obtained from a human donor in good health (CMV status not recorded). Some clones in this sample may be carry-over from other donors' samples.

This clonotype has only a few counts. This chain uses TRBV29-1 with TRBJ1-2; no clear D gene. Germline V gives CDR1 SQVTM, CDR2 ANQGSEA. This CDR3 is built from 14 residues. The V end lost 3 bases, the J end lost 5 bases, and 16 bases lay between the germline ends. CDR3: CSVDLHNSDYGYTF. CDR3 nucleotides: TGCAGCGTTGATTTGCACAACTCGGATTATGGCTACACCTTC.

The chain recombines TRBV7-6 with TRBJ1-4, with a weak D call TRBD1 (5 bases). The CDR3 sequence is 14 residues long. The V end lost 3 bases, the J end lost 7 bases, and 12 bases lay between the germline ends. Looked up from germline, CDR1 is SGHVS and CDR2 is FNYEAQ. In DNA, the CDR3 is TGTGCCAGCAGCTTGGCAGGGTCGTTTGAAAAACTGTTTTTT. Its translation: CASSLAGSFEKLFF.

This chain's CDR3 is CSVEELNTEAFF. The CDR3 coding sequence is TGCAGCGTTGAAGAGCTGAACACTGAAGCTTTCTTT. The V and J genes are TRBV29-1 and TRBJ1-1; D call uncertain. CDR3 size: 12 residues. The V gene lost 0 bases and the J gene lost 0 bases, with 2 bases spanning the gap. The germline V gene has CDR1 SQVTM and CDR2 ANQGSEA.

The table lists this clonotype with many counts. The chain uses TRBV7-2 and TRBJ2-7, with 9 bases lining up with TRBD1. The germline V gene has CDR1 SGHTA and CDR2 FQGNSA. V lost 6 bases and J lost 3; bases outside the gene matches: 9. The CDR3 consists of 15 residues. The CDR3 loop is CASRLVQDRGYEQYF. For the CDR3, the DNA is TGTGCCAGCAGGCTAGTGCAGGACAGGGGCTACGAGCAGTACTTC.

This clonotype has a count of ten or more. J is TRBJ2-3 and V is TRBV20-1; TRBD2 aligns across 7 bases. Germline V gene lookup returns CDR1 DFQATT and CDR2 SNEGSKA (reference sequence). There are 15 residues in the CDR3. V shed 5 bases, J shed 2 bases, and the junction held 10 bases outside the gene matches. The CDR3 reads CSASISGLNTDTQYF. CDR3 DNA sequence: TGCAGTGCTTCCATTAGCGGGCTTAACACAGATACGCAGTATTTT.

Many counts were recorded for this clonotype. The chain is built from TRBV28 and TRBJ1-5, with 7 bases that match TRBD1. CDR3 size: 16 residues. From germline, CDR1 is MDHEN and CDR2 SYDVKM. J lost 0 bases, V lost 4 bases, and 6 bases had no gene match. The CDR3 here is CASSSPGGYSNQPQHF. CDR3 in DNA: TGTGCCAGCAGTTCCCCAGGGGGGTATAGCAATCAGCCCCAGCATTTT. The full variable domain, its missing parts supplied by reference TRBV28 and TRBJ1-5, is DVKVTQSSRYLVKRTGEKVFLECVQDMDHENMFWYRQDPGLGLRLIYFSYDVKMKEKGDIPEGYSVSREKKERFSLILESASTNQTSMYLCASSSPGGYSNQPQHFGDGTRLSIL.

In this sample, this clonotype turned up a few times. V and J are TRBV19 and TRBJ2-1; 11 bases are shared with TRBD2. CDR1 is LNHDA and CDR2 is SQIVND in the germline V gene (reference sequence). Trimming cost V 7 bases and J 7 bases; bases outside gene matches: 9. There are 15 residues in the CDR3. CDR3 sequence reads: CASKDVAGGLNEQFF. CDR3 in DNA: TGTGCCAGTAAAGACGTAGCGGGGGGGCTTAATGAGCAGTTCTTC.

This clonotype occurred a few times. This chain joins TRBV11-3 and TRBJ2-7; D is perhaps TRBD1 (6 bases). The V gene lost 4 bases and the J gene lost 6 bases, with 10 bases spanning the gap. Germline assignment: CDR1 SGHNT and CDR2 YENEEA. This CDR3 contains 12 residues. CDR3 sequence (DNA): TGTGCCAGCAGCTACAGGGCTACCGAGCAGTACTTC. Translated: CASSYRATEQYF.

The chain links TRBV2 to TRBJ1-1; unclear D gene. This CDR3 spans 13 amino acids. V was cut by 4 bases and J by 0 bases, with 6 bases left in between. Germline V gene data show CDR1 as SNHLY and CDR2 as FYNNEI. CDR3 in DNA: TGTGCCAGCAGTGGGGCGGTGAACACTGAAGCTTTCTTT. This codes for CASSGAVNTEAFF.

This clonotype appeared a few times. This sequence joins TRBV6-1 and TRBJ2-5; 7 nucleotides agree with TRBD1. The V gene end was trimmed by 1 base and the J gene end by 0 bases; junction bases not matched to a gene: 8. This CDR3 spans 17 amino acids. Germline assignment: CDR1 MNHNS and CDR2 SASEGT. CDR3 in amino acids: CASSEVPGTAYQETQYF. CDR3 bases: TGTGCCAGCAGTGAAGTCCCCGGGACAGCGTACCAAGAGACCCAGTACTTC.

The V gene is TRBV20-1, the J gene TRBJ2-5; D gene unclear. V was pared by 6 bases and J by 7 bases, with 9 bases between. Germline CDR1 and CDR2: DFQATT and SNEGSKA (reference sequence). This CDR3 region has 10 residues. The CDR3 sequence: CSATLGTQYF. The CDR3 coding sequence is TGCAGTGCGACCTTGGGGACCCAGTACTTC.

CDR3 nucleotide sequence: TGCAGTGCTAGAGATACGCCAGCCGCCTACGAGCAGTACTTC. It codes for CSARDTPAAYEQYF. The genes are TRBV20-1 and TRBJ2-7; no reliable D call. The CDR3 loop spans 14 amino acids. Germline assignment: CDR1 DFQATT and CDR2 SNEGSKA (reference sequence). V lost 0 bases to trimming and J lost 2 bases, with 11 bases between them.

This rearrangement joins TRBV27 to TRBJ2-1; 7 bases match TRBD1. V gave up 6 bases and J gave up 2 bases; unmatched junction bases: 16. This CDR3 contains 18 residues. Per germline, CDR1 MNHEY and CDR2 SMNVEV (reference sequence). CDR3 sequence: CASSGRGARGLAYNEQFF. CDR3 in DNA: TGTGCCAGCAGCGGACGAGGTGCGAGGGGGCTCGCCTACAATGAGCAGTTCTTC.

The chain combines TRBV20-1 with TRBJ2-1; 9 positions agree with TRBD2. The ends lost 0 bases at V and 4 bases at J; junction bases unmatched: 4. CDR1 and CDR2 (germline): DFQATT, SNEGSKA (reference sequence). The CDR3 length is 15 residues. The CDR3 DNA follows: TGCAGTGCTAGAGACCCTAGCGGGGCATACAATGAGCAGTTCTTC. Translating it yields CSARDPSGAYNEQFF.

V gene TRBV5-6 combines with J gene TRBJ1-5; D is ambiguous. The length of the CDR3 is 14 residues. Trimming pared 2 bases from V and 6 bases from J, leaving 12 bases between. Looked up from germline, CDR1 is SGHDT and CDR2 is YYEEEE. The CDR3 protein is CASSLWGLGQPQHF. In DNA form, the CDR3 reads TGTGCCAGCAGCTTATGGGGATTGGGTCAGCCCCAGCATTTT.

The chain links TRBV4-1 to TRBJ2-1, with D unresolved. Looked up from germline, CDR1 is MGHRA and CDR2 is YSYEKL. Trimming removed 3 bases from V and 0 bases from J, with 15 bases in between. This CDR3 comprises 17 residues. DNA of the CDR3: TGCGCCAGCAGCCACTCGATGTTAGTAGACTCCTACAATGAGCAGTTCTTC. This gives the protein CASSHSMLVDSYNEQFF.

The DNA for the CDR3 is TGTGCCAGCAGCTTCTATTCCAGGCTTGAAATTGGAAACACCATATATTTT. Its protein is CASSFYSRLEIGNTIYF. V usage is TRBV11-2 and J usage is TRBJ1-3; no firm D call. CDR3 size: 17 residues. The germline CDR1 and CDR2 sequences are SGHAT and FQNNGV. Deletions cut 3 bases from V and 3 bases from J, with 18 bases between.

This clonotype was detected many times. The CDR3 region is CASSPGTGTQPQHF. For the CDR3, the DNA is TGTGCCAGCAGTCCAGGGACAGGGACCCAGCCCCAGCATTTT. This sequence joins TRBV12-3 or TRBV12-4 and TRBJ1-5; the match to TRBD1 covers 9 bases. This CDR3 is 14 amino acids long. With 5 bases clipped from V and 7 bases from J, the junction kept 6 bases outside the gene matches.

This clonotype was seen more than once but under ten times. V is TRBV28 and J is TRBJ2-2; a possible D gene is TRBD1 (5 bases). This CDR3 has 15 residues. V gave up 1 base and J gave up 4 bases, with 10 bases separating them. CDR1 is MDHEN and CDR2 is SYDVKM in the germline V gene. In DNA, the CDR3 is TGTGCCAGCAGTTTATATTCAGGGTCCACCGGGGAGCTGTTTTTT. It codes for CASSLYSGSTGELFF.

This sequence joins TRBV5-4 and TRBJ2-7, with D maybe TRBD1 (5 bases). Trimming stripped 0 bases from V and 4 bases from J, with 17 bases between. The CDR3 extends over 16 amino acids. Germline CDR1 is SGHNT and CDR2 is YYREEE (reference sequence). The CDR3 loop reads CASSLGTFADPYEQYF. DNA for the CDR3: TGTGCCAGCAGCTTGGGGACATTCGCCGACCCTTACGAGCAGTACTTC.

The V call is TRBV5-1, the J call TRBJ2-5, with D perhaps given as TRBD1 or TRBD2 (5 bases each). Germline CDR1 is SGHRS and CDR2 is YFSETQ. Trimming removed 2 bases at V and 1 base at J, with 12 bases between. The CDR3 has 15 residues. CDR3 protein: CASSFWETVQETQYF. The DNA for the CDR3 is TGCGCCAGCAGCTTCTGGGAGACAGTCCAAGAGACCCAGTACTTC.

This clonotype has a count of ten or more. The V call is TRBV28, the J call TRBJ2-1, with D maybe TRBD2 (7 bases). V was trimmed by 3 bases and J by 3 bases, leaving 12 bases between them. Germline CDR1 MDHEN, CDR2 SYDVKM. This CDR3 is 15 amino acids long. The CDR3 region is CASSFGRGHYNEQFF. CDR3 nucleotides: TGTGCCAGCAGTTTCGGGCGGGGGCACTACAATGAGCAGTTCTTC.